These 31 T cell receptor beta chains share one sample of origin, sequenced in a study of blood T cell repertoires in COVID-19. Generated by immunoSEQ multiplex PCR, the TCRdb table keeps only in-frame clones and is missing some. This table holds approximately 210,000 clones, just under 85% found once. The sequenced material came from peripheral blood. The receptors shown here come from a man aged 55 to 69 with COVID-19, enrolled during active disease.

As concerns this clone: This same CDR3 is encoded by further DNA sequences in the sample. The chain employs TRBV5-4 and TRBJ2-7, with unresolved D. The CDR3 extends over 13 amino acids. Germline CDR1 is SGHNT and CDR2 is YYREEE (reference sequence). The V end was cut by 3 bases, the J end by 1 base, with 8 bases between. The chain's CDR3 is CASSSRGSYEQYF. In DNA, the CDR3 is TGTGCCAGCAGCTCCCGCGGATCCTACGAGCAGTACTTC. Filled out from reference TRBV5-4 and TRBJ2-7, the complete variable domain reads ETGVTQSPTHLIKTRGQQVTLRCSSQSGHNTVSWYQQALGQGPQFIFQYYREEENGRGNFPPRFSGLQFPNYSSELNVNALELDDSALYLCASSSRGSYEQYFGPGTRLTVT.

The chain combines TRBV7-8 with TRBJ2-7, with 9 positions matching TRBD1. CDR1 is SGHVS, CDR2 FQNEAQ, per germline. The trim removed 6 bases at V and 3 bases at J, leaving 6 bases unmatched. The CDR3 is 14 amino acids. The CDR3 DNA reads TGTGCCAGCAGTCCCGGGACAGGGAGCTACGAGCAGTACTTC. Its protein product is CASSPGTGSYEQYF.

This rearrangement joins TRBV3-1 (or the pseudogene TRBV3-2) to TRBJ1-4; D is ambiguous. Between the trimmed V and J ends, which lost 1 base and 8 bases, there was a span of 5 bases. Germline V gene data show CDR1 as LGHDT and CDR2 as YNNKEL (reference sequence). This CDR3 has 12 amino acids. The DNA of the CDR3 is TGTGCCAGCAGCCAAGGTTCGGAAAAACTGTTTTTT. Translated, it gives CASSQGSEKLFF.

The J gene is TRBJ2-5, the V gene TRBV11-3, with TRBD1 as a possible D gene (7 bases). The CDR3 length is 14 residues. Germline lookup yields CDR1 SGHNT and CDR2 YENEEA. V lost 3 bases, J lost 5 bases, and 13 bases lay in between. The CDR3 coding sequence is TGTGCCAGCAGCTTGGAGGGGGCCCCGGAGACCCAGTACTTC. Encoded protein: CASSLEGAPETQYF.

This clone was observed a single time. This chain uses TRBV5-1 with TRBJ2-1; 7 bases match TRBD2. Germline lookup yields CDR1 SGHRS and CDR2 YFSETQ. CDR3 size: 15 residues. The V gene end was trimmed by 3 bases and the J gene end by 8 bases; junction bases not matched to a gene: 11. Here the CDR3 DNA reads TGCGCCAGCAGCTCGTGGGAGCGGGATTTCGATGAGCAGTTCTTC. Translating it yields CASSSWERDFDEQFF. Full variable domain (outside the CDR3, taken from reference TRBV5-1 and TRBJ2-1): KAGVTQTPRYLIKTRGQQVTLSCSPISGHRSVSWYQQTPGQGLQFLFEYFSETQRNKGNFPGRFSGRQFSNSRSEMNVSTLELGDSALYLCASSSWERDFDEQFFGPGTRLTVL.

This chain uses TRBV15 with TRBJ2-3; the match to TRBD2 covers 11 bases. The germline CDR1 and CDR2 sequences are LNHNV and YYDKDF (reference sequence). This CDR3 has 15 residues. Germline trimming cut 5 bases from V and 2 bases from J; bases unmatched to any gene: 3. The CDR3 DNA is TGTGCCACCAGCCGGACTAGCGGGCCCACAGATACGCAGTATTTT. Translating it yields CATSRTSGPTDTQYF.

The chain is built from TRBV5-1 and TRBJ1-4; D is unclear. This CDR3 contains 15 residues. With 4 bases removed from V and 7 bases from J, the gap between germline ends came to 17 bases. From germline, CDR1 is SGHRS and CDR2 YFSETQ. In DNA form, the CDR3 reads TGCGCCAGCAGCCTAGACCGAGTGCTGAGTGAAAAACTGTTTTTT. Its protein product is CASSLDRVLSEKLFF.

This rearrangement joins TRBV28 to TRBJ1-2; 8 bases map to TRBD1. Per germline, CDR1 MDHEN and CDR2 SYDVKM. The CDR3 is 12 residues long. V dropped 5 bases and J dropped 5; count of bases not matched to a gene: 1. The CDR3 region has the DNA TGTGCCAGCAGTCGACAGGGGTATGGCTACACCTTC. Residues: CASSRQGYGYTF.

The chain is built from TRBV12-3 or TRBV12-4 and TRBJ1-1; 8 bases fit TRBD1. The CDR3 has 12 amino acids. With 5 bases clipped from V and 7 bases from J, the junction kept 3 bases outside the gene matches. For the CDR3, the DNA is TGTGCCAGCAGTCTACAGGGGGTTGAAGCTTTCTTT. Protein sequence: CASSLQGVEAFF.

A single count supports this clone. This sequence joins TRBV27 and TRBJ2-1; 7 nucleotides agree with TRBD2. Germline lookup yields CDR1 MNHEY and CDR2 SMNVEV (reference sequence). This CDR3 has 16 amino acids. J lost 0 bases, V lost 5 bases, and 7 bases had no gene match. CDR3 protein: CASSPLGLSSYNEQFF. The CDR3 DNA reads as TGTGCCAGCAGTCCACTGGGACTAAGCTCCTACAATGAGCAGTTCTTC.

This chain connects TRBV6-1 to TRBJ1-5; D uncertain. V lost 3 bases to trimming and J lost 0 bases, with 6 bases between them. This CDR3 region has 14 residues. Looked up from germline, CDR1 is MNHNS and CDR2 is SASEGT. CDR3 coding DNA: TGTGCCAGCAGTGACAGGAATAGCAATCAGCCCCAGCATTTT. Protein product: CASSDRNSNQPQHF.

The CDR3 coding sequence is TGTGCCAGCAGCCAACGACACCAGAACACTGAAGCTTTCTTT. The encoded protein is CASSQRHQNTEAFF. V and J are TRBV3-1 (or the pseudogene TRBV3-2) and TRBJ1-1, with no clear D. Germline V CDR1 and CDR2: LGHDT, YNNKEL (reference sequence). With 2 bases removed from V and 1 base from J, the gap between germline ends came to 8 bases. The CDR3 totals 14 residues.

The gene calls are TRBV7-2 and TRBJ2-1; D uncertain. V lost 3 bases to trimming and J lost 9 bases, with 6 bases between them. Germline CDR1 is SGHTA and CDR2 is FQGNSA. The CDR3 runs to 11 residues. This chain's CDR3 is CASSLSFEQFF. In DNA, the CDR3 is TGTGCCAGCAGCTTGTCCTTTGAGCAGTTCTTC.

The J gene is TRBJ1-5, the V gene TRBV28, with 7 bases fitting TRBD1. Trimming removed 1 base from V and 7 bases from J; junction bases left unmatched: 10. CDR1 is MDHEN and CDR2 is SYDVKM in the germline V gene. The length of the CDR3 is 16 residues. The CDR3 DNA follows: TGTGCCAGCAGTTTATCCGGAACAGGGGTTAGCCAGCCCCAGCATTTT. Protein sequence: CASSLSGTGVSQPQHF.

V and J are TRBV12-3 or TRBV12-4 and TRBJ1-4; no clear D. Trimming pared 10 bases from V and 7 bases from J, leaving 16 bases between. This CDR3 is built from 13 residues. The CDR3 nucleotides are TGTGCCACTACTAAGACCCATTTTGAAAAACTGTTTTTT. Residues: CATTKTHFEKLFF.

J is TRBJ2-5 and V is TRBV9; TRBD1 agrees at 10 bases. After removal of 4 bases from V and 5 bases from J, the junction contained 8 bases not matched to a gene. The length of the CDR3 is 15 residues. Germline assignment: CDR1 SGDLS and CDR2 YYNGEE. The CDR3 DNA follows: TGTGCCAGCAGCCCCCGGGACAGGGGCTGGGAGACCCAGTACTTC. Its translation: CASSPRDRGWETQYF.

The chain employs TRBV19 and TRBJ1-2; D not resolved. V dropped 9 bases and J dropped 8 bases, with 19 bases sitting between them. CDR3 length: 13 residues. The V gene's germline CDR1 is LNHDA and CDR2 SQIVND (reference sequence). CDR3 amino acids: CASLNEGSHGYTF. The DNA of the CDR3 is TGTGCCAGCCTGAATGAGGGCAGTCACGGCTACACCTTC.

V gene TRBV19 combines with J gene TRBJ1-1, with D uncertain. This CDR3 is built from 13 residues. Germline CDR1 reads LNHDA; CDR2 reads SQIVND (reference sequence). Trimming removed 2 bases at V and 3 bases at J, with 7 bases between. The CDR3 bases are TGTGCCAGTAGTATACGGGGTTACACTGAAGCTTTCTTT. It specifies CASSIRGYTEAFF.

This chain joins TRBV14 and TRBJ1-1; tentative D call: TRBD1 (5 bases). This CDR3 is built from 13 residues. V lost 3 bases and J 3 bases, leaving 8 bases between the germline ends. CDR1 is SGHDN and CDR2 is FVKESK in the germline V gene. The CDR3 protein is CASSQGRYTEAFF. Written as DNA, the CDR3 is TGTGCCAGCAGCCAGGGGCGGTACACTGAAGCTTTCTTT.

The J gene is TRBJ2-7, the V gene TRBV7-2, with D perhaps matching TRBD1 (7 bases). The CDR3 has 16 residues. The V and J ends lost 1 base and 2 bases respectively, with 15 bases between them. CDR1 and CDR2 (germline): SGHTA, FQGNSA. The DNA of the CDR3 is TGTGCCAGCAGCTTAGGGGGGGACAGCCGCACCTACGAGCAGTACTTC. It encodes CASSLGGDSRTYEQYF.

The J gene is TRBJ2-1, the V gene TRBV28, with 9 bases aligning to TRBD2. J gave up 6 bases and V 5 bases, and 11 bases lay outside the gene matches. Germline assignment: CDR1 MDHEN and CDR2 SYDVKM. This CDR3 comprises 16 residues. The CDR3 region has the DNA TGTGCCAGCAGTCCTCAACTAGGCGGGAGGGCCAATGAGCAGTTCTTC. Its protein product is CASSPQLGGRANEQFF.

There are a few counts of this clone. This chain joins TRBV3-1 (or the pseudogene TRBV3-2) and TRBJ2-2, with a tentative D call TRBD2 (6 bases). Germline V gene lookup returns CDR1 LGHDT and CDR2 YNNKEL (reference sequence). Trimming took 0 bases from V and 5 from J, leaving 13 bases between them. The CDR3 length is 16 residues. The CDR3 is CASSQDPGLWTGELFF. The DNA for the CDR3 is TGTGCCAGCAGCCAAGATCCGGGACTGTGGACCGGGGAGCTGTTTTTT.

This chain connects TRBV5-1 to TRBJ2-7; 8 nucleotides match TRBD2. Germline V CDR1 and CDR2: SGHRS, YFSETQ. CDR3 size: 16 residues. The V and J ends lost 3 bases and 7 bases, in that order; junction bases with no gene match: 15. DNA of the CDR3: TGCGCCAGCAGCTGGGGAGCGGGGGTAGGTGCAGGGGAGCAGTACTTC. Translating it yields CASSWGAGVGAGEQYF.

This clone was recorded once. The chain combines TRBV7-7 with TRBJ2-1; tentatively, D is TRBD2 (6 bases). Trimming pared 0 bases from V and 5 bases from J, leaving 11 bases between. Germline V CDR1 and CDR2: SSHAT, FNYEAQ (reference sequence). The CDR3 contains 15 residues. CDR3 in amino acids: CASSLAYGSHNEQFF. The CDR3 DNA reads TGTGCCAGCAGCTTAGCGTACGGGAGCCACAATGAGCAGTTCTTC.

On this clone itself: Other nucleotide sequences from this sample produce the same CDR3. V is TRBV7-2 and J is TRBJ1-1; TRBD1 agrees at 7 bases. This CDR3 is built from 14 residues. V dropped 2 bases and J dropped 1; count of bases not matched to a gene: 1. The germline CDR1 and CDR2 sequences are SGHTA and FQGNSA. The CDR3 is CASSLRQGNTEAFF. The CDR3, as DNA: TGTGCCAGCAGCTTACGACAGGGGAACACTGAAGCTTTCTTT.

This clone has only a few counts. The rearrangement joins TRBV7-9 to TRBJ2-1; 8 bases align to TRBD1. V lost 3 bases, J lost 6 bases, and 7 bases stayed unmatched. The CDR3 is 15 amino acids. Looked up from germline, CDR1 is SEHNR and CDR2 is FQNEAQ (reference sequence). DNA for the CDR3: TGTGCCAGCAGCTTTCTTGGACAGGGCGGCAATGAGCAGTTCTTC. It codes for CASSFLGQGGNEQFF.

The genes are TRBV5-1 and TRBJ2-7, with a possible D match to TRBD2 (5 bases). This CDR3 has 15 amino acids. V lost 0 bases, J lost 6 bases, and 16 bases lay in between. CDR1 and CDR2 from the germline V gene are SGHRS and YFSETQ. The CDR3 sequence is CASSLEEGIRTEQYF. CDR3 nucleotide sequence: TGCGCCAGCAGCTTGGAAGAGGGTATCCGAACCGAGCAGTACTTC.

The chain links TRBV30 to TRBJ1-1; tentatively, D is TRBD1 (6 bases). V lost 1 base, J lost 4 bases, and 10 bases lay in between. The CDR3 runs to 13 residues. Germline V gene sequence: CDR1 GTSNPN, CDR2 SVGIG (reference sequence). CDR3 residues: CAWSAGDGTEAFF. The CDR3 bases are TGTGCCTGGAGTGCAGGGGATGGCACTGAAGCTTTCTTT.

The CDR3 is CASSLTSRGTGESNSPLHF. The CDR3 coding sequence is TGTGCCAGCAGCCTCACCTCCCGAGGGACAGGGGAAAGCAATTCACCCCTCCACTTT. V usage is TRBV7-6 and J usage is TRBJ1-6; 10 bases fit TRBD1. CDR1 and CDR2 from the germline V gene are SGHVS and FNYEAQ. J gave up 7 bases and V 5 bases, and 17 bases lay outside the gene matches. The CDR3 runs 19 residues.

The chain employs TRBV28 and TRBJ2-5, with TRBD2 as a possible D gene (5 bases). Germline V gene data show CDR1 as MDHEN and CDR2 as SYDVKM. This CDR3 is built from 15 residues. Trimming cost V 2 bases and J 1 base, with 11 bases left between them. Here the CDR3 DNA reads TGTGCCAGCAGTTTACCGGGATACTCCCAAGAGACCCAGTACTTC. Its protein is CASSLPGYSQETQYF. The complete variable domain, with remaining parts taken from reference TRBV28 and TRBJ2-5, reads DVKVTQSSRYLVKRTGEKVFLECVQDMDHENMFWYRQDPGLGLRLIYFSYDVKMKEKGDIPEGYSVSREKKERFSLILESASTNQTSMYLCASSLPGYSQETQYFGPGTRLLVL.

The CDR3 nucleotides read TGTGCCAGCAGCTTTGGGGCCGACAGGGGGTTATTCTATGGCTACACCTTC. Its protein product is CASSFGADRGLFYGYTF. The V and J genes are TRBV5-6 and TRBJ1-2; 9 bases agree with TRBD1. The CDR3 is made up of 17 amino acids. The junction had 12 bases not matched to a gene; V was cut back by 2 bases and J by 4 bases. Germline V gene sequence: CDR1 SGHDT, CDR2 YYEEEE.